The T cell receptor (beta chain) described here comes from a study of tumor-infiltrating lymphocytes in primary liver carcinoma (TCRdb year 2017). Describing the broader study: Of the five patients (three men and two women, aged 30 to 69 years), four had hepatocellular carcinoma and one had combined HCC and intrahepatic cholangiocarcinoma. Samples yielded roughly 3.65 to 7.5 million productive TCRbeta reads; read depth did not differ significantly between tissue types. A total of 35 or so specimens from 5 patients, comprising 25 or so tumor regions, 5 adjacent noncancerous liver tissues and 5 peripheral blood samples, were covered by TCRbeta repertoire sequencing. The tumors of the five patients were staged as T1-T3 N0M0, with maximum diameters ranging from roughly 4.2 to 11 cm. Across five regions of each liver tumor, along with adjacent normal tissue and blood, the study brought together TCRbeta repertoire sequencing, expression microarrays and whole-exome sequencing. The 20 to 30 tumor region samples were profiled with Agilent mRNA microarrays so that TCRbeta repertoire diversity could be related to the local molecular phenotype. Reproducibility between technical replicate repertoires was high, with correlation coefficients above 0.95 and mean shared-clone rates approximately 0.88. General study outcomes and caveats: Because sequencing covered only the TCR beta chain and unpaired alpha chains were not captured, true repertoire diversity is likely underestimated. With just 4 or 5 patients in the study, the authors point out that the findings should be validated in a larger study. Since the samples were bulk and unsorted, there was no way to compare CD4+ and CD8+ T cell repertoires. Compared with blood, tumors had a significantly larger share of the repertoire taken up by the top 250 clones (p = 0.039). Repertoire overlap was found to be higher between tumor regions (mean around 35%) than between tumor-adjacent (17%) or tumor-blood (about 15%) pairs, consistent with antigen-driven expansion. Just about 7-25% of top clones turned up in all five regions of a tumor, which suggests spatial heterogeneity among tumor-infiltrating T cells.

The CDR3 holds 18 amino acids from the cysteine to the phenylalanine. Kept here is only the CDR3 DNA, which spans 54 bases and is read in frame from base 1. From a lookup of the germline V gene, CDR1 and CDR2 are MNHEY and SVGEGT. Remarks on this clonotype: Its recognized antigen is unknown. The junction differs from germline at one of its ends, possibly a read error.

A constant-region primer and ProtoScript II reverse transcriptase were used to reverse-transcribe TCRbeta-specific cDNA from about 530 ng total RNA. TCRbeta libraries were built with three nested multiplex PCR rounds, a slightly modified ARM-PCR procedure. The first two PCR rounds used multiplex TRBV1-TRBV30 forward primers with a Cbeta reverse primer, each for 10 cycles. Sample barcodes and Illumina adapters were added in a final 25-cycle PCR using Deep VentR polymerase. Before sequencing, amplicons of 200-500 bp were gel-purified using a QIAquick gel extraction kit. An Illumina HiSeq 2500 was used to sequence the TCRbeta amplicons, generating 250-bp paired-end reads. The original pipeline was this. To recover full CDR3 sequences, reads were quality-trimmed using Trimmomatic v0.33 and paired reads were then merged using FLASH v1.2.11. MiGEC v1.2.1b assigned V, D and J germline segments to the rearranged TCRbeta sequences. VDJtools v1.0.0 computed clonotype statistics and Shannon-Wiener diversity indices. To cut down on sampling bias, every analysis after diversity analysis relied on just the 250 most abundant clonotypes from each sample. TCRdb reanalyzed the raw reads on its own, using fastp at Q25 for trimming and MiXCR for clone calling, and kept in-frame beta chains. A single entry per CDR3 protein holds the most common genes and DNA from its merged rows. Here the V and J calls rest on TCRdb's processing, not on the authors' analysis. This sample is represented by under 200,000 distinct CDR3 sequences; around 85% of them were singletons. The ten top clones hold around a sixth of the sample.

Without any cell sorting, total RNA and DNA were co-extracted from about 21-30 mg of bulk tissue using the AllPrep DNA/RNA mini kit. Surgical resection was performed in China between 2015 and March 2016 on four or five patients with histopathologically diagnosed primary liver carcinoma. At the time of sampling, the patients were treatment-naive and had chronic HBV infection. Each tumor was sampled at five spatially separated regions: the tumor centre plus the superior, inferior, left-lateral and right-lateral poles. More than 85% viable tumor cells were found by histology in every tumor sample. Each fresh piece of tumor and adjacent tissue was cut in two, with one half stored in RNAlater at -80 degrees C and the other half sent for histology.

The rearranged segments are TRBV6-2 or TRBV6-3 and TRBJ2-6, with the D call perhaps TRBD1 or TRBD2, each one matching 5 bases. Sequenced material: tumor tissue from primary liver carcinoma. This receptor was identified in a man in his forties with primary liver carcinoma and hepatitis B virus infection. For the CDR3, the sequence is CASSPTGSSSSGANVLIF. The sequenced DNA: TGTGCCAGCAGTCCTACGGGGTCTTCCTCATCTGGGGCCAACGTCCTGATTTTC.